Reported below is one T cell receptor beta chain. The target antigen is unknown. Given a much more abundant clone one base away, this may be a read error. Other nucleotide sequences in the sample specify the same CDR3. In germline, CDR1 is SSHAT, CDR2 FNYEAQ (reference sequence). This CDR3 spans 14 amino acids. Sequencing used immunoSEQ multiplex PCR; TCRdb keeps in-frame clones, though not all of them. The sample shows about half a million clones, 75% to 80% of them seen only once. This sample was taken from a study of shared clonotypes between healthy human individuals. Study results and limitations: The authors expected sequencing depth to affect clonotype sharing among donors.

Study donors comprised healthy, HIV-negative adults devoid of recent acute infection or vaccination. The sequence came from a middle-aged woman in good health. Some clones in this sample may be carry-over from other donors' samples. The V call is TRBV7-7, the J call TRBJ2-2; D might be TRBD2 (5 bases). Sample: PBMCs. CDR3 sequence: CANPGRGNTGELFF. The CDR3 bases are TGTGCGAACCCAGGACGGGGGAACACCGGGGAGCTGTTTTTT.